This T cell receptor (beta chain) was sequenced during a study of post-analysis software for immune sequencing data. In the study overall: Progressive-relapsing, secondary progressive and relapsing-remitting multiple sclerosis were among the disease courses included. Findings and caveats of the study: Comparison of patients with controls showed about 5 TRBV segments more frequent in patients, TRBV5-6, TRBV5-1 and TRBV20-1 among them.

Every TCR beta cDNA library bore unique molecular identifiers. Input populations of roughly 0.85 to 11 million T cells gave rise to hundreds of thousands of cDNA molecules. In TCRdb, the PCR reads were re-called with MiXCR into one record per CDR3 protein. The table has 750,000 to 950,000 distinct CDR3 sequences, 46% seen once. This clonotype was detected only a few times. Its antigen is unknown. Deletions cut 5 bases from V and 9 bases from J, with 13 bases between. The germline V gene has CDR1 DFQATT and CDR2 SNEGSKA (reference sequence). CDR3 length equals 11 residues. Material: blood. The gene calls are TRBV20-1 and TRBJ2-5; tentatively, D is TRBD2 (6 bases). The sequence was collected from a girl aged 10 to 17 with multiple sclerosis. Written as DNA, the CDR3 is TGCAGTGCTCCGACCGGAGGGTCCCAGTACTTC. It is translated as CSAPTGGSQYF.